Sequencing of this T cell receptor (beta chain) was carried out in a study of T cell responses to AZD1222 COVID-19 vaccine. Regarding the study as a whole: Most donors were white British, females outnumbered males, and clonal diversity was possibly underestimated. Unmutated variant regions are reportedly the target of nearly half of TCRs that are spike-specific. Spike-specific TCR depth and breadth grew after two AZD1222 doses.

The assay was immunoSEQ multiplex PCR, and TCRdb's table has in-frame clones only and misses some. The sample has some 150,000 clones; about 93% are singletons. A word on this clone: Its specificity is not known.

The V and J ends lost 5 bases and 1 base respectively, with 16 bases between them. There are 15 residues in the CDR3. The germline V gene encodes CDR1 SGHDT and CDR2 YYEEEE. The chain links TRBV5-6 to TRBJ2-7, with a tentative D call TRBD2 (5 bases). This receptor was taken from an adult in good health. This sample comprised peripheral blood, obtained on day 0 of AZD1222 vaccination. This chain's CDR3 is CASSLMGGQSYEQYF. The CDR3 nucleotides are TGTGCCAGCAGTTTGATGGGCGGGCAGTCCTACGAGCAGTACTTC. Full variable domain (rest looked up from reference TRBV5-6 and TRBJ2-7): DAGVTQSPTHLIKTRGQQVTLRCSPKSGHDTVSWYQQALGQGPQFIFQYYEEEERQRGNFPDRFSGHQFPNYSSELNVNALLLGDSALYLCASSLMGGQSYEQYFGPGTRLTVT.